The clone carrying this TCR beta chain was seen a handful of times. This entry belongs to a study of blood T cells in healthy people across ages. A second PCR, run for about 7 to 12 cycles, used a sample-barcoded 5' primer plus a J-beta primer mix. TCRdb processed the 5' RACE reads anew with MiXCR; each CDR3 protein has one entry. In the table there are around 800,000 distinct CDR3 sequences, approximately 65% of which are singletons. CDR1 is SGHTA and CDR2 is FQGNSA in the germline V gene. The ends were cut back, 4 bases at V and 0 bases at J, with 8 bases in the middle. There are 14 residues in the CDR3.

Sample: blood. This TCR was sampled from a man under 40 in good health. The chain has TRBV7-2 and TRBJ2-3, with D tentatively TRBD2 (6 bases). The CDR3: CASSWRVSTDTQYF. In DNA, the CDR3 is TGTGCCAGCAGCTGGAGGGTTAGCACAGATACGCAGTATTTT.